A selection of T cell receptor beta chains follows, all from one sample in a study of blood T cell repertoires in COVID-19. The method was immunoSEQ multiplex PCR; TCRdb's version includes in-frame clones alone and lacks a portion of them. In the table there are fewer than 65,000 clones, 90% to 95% of which are singletons. The sequencing sample was made of peripheral blood. The receptor set was obtained from a man over 45 with acute or convalescent COVID-19. CDR3s leave out the opening cysteine and the closing phenylalanine or tryptophan. A D gene is named only where the DNA matches it firmly.

CDR3aa,v_gene,d_gene
ASSPRLLGYT,TRBV12-3/TRBV12-4,-
ASKTPGHQNTEAF,TRBV27,-
ASSLDRDRAYGYT,TRBV4-2,TRBD1
ASSEGGVITDTQY,TRBV7-2,TRBD1
ASSAQDRGENTQY,TRBV9,TRBD1
ASSLLGEPTDTQY,TRBV5-1,-
ASSLGITGYSYEQY,TRBV5-1,-
ASRLQGGDGYT,TRBV2,-
ATSAPRQGAGDTQY,TRBV24-1,TRBD1
ASSVGAWEDTGELF,TRBV9,-
ASSPAGPSYEQY,TRBV27,TRBD2
ASSESRGYPYGYT,TRBV6-1,-
ASSGTGGLEQY,TRBV3-1/TRBV3-2,TRBD1
SVEKGLWGQPGYEQY,TRBV29-1,TRBD1
ASTKGASTDTQY,TRBV27,TRBD1
ASSPRRPGLGSPETQY,TRBV7-7,-
ASSDQGWAGYT,TRBV6-5,-
ASRTSGRAHEQF,TRBV3-1/TRBV3-2,TRBD2
ASSGRGAGTEAF,TRBV2,-
ASSLSGFYGYT,TRBV5-6,-
ASSRDRATGELF,TRBV6-5,TRBD1
ASSLGQGLDEQF,TRBV7-9,TRBD1
ASSPQISGGRGYT,TRBV3-1/TRBV3-2,-
ASSSGQGLMDSGNTIY,TRBV9,-
ASSSAIGLAVNEQF,TRBV7-6,TRBD2
ASSLIAGGGTGELF,TRBV5-1,TRBD2
SASGGGPFGTDTQY,TRBV20-1,TRBD2
ASSLESRGLRNEQF,TRBV5-4,-
AWGPRDRFIEKLF,TRBV30,TRBD1
ASSVAEAGVPYEQY,TRBV9,TRBD2
ASSRTGNEQF,TRBV11-2,-
ASSLRNNEQF,TRBV7-2,-
ASTSSPRDLRLESYNEQF,TRBV19,-
ASSIQGNYGYT,TRBV19,-